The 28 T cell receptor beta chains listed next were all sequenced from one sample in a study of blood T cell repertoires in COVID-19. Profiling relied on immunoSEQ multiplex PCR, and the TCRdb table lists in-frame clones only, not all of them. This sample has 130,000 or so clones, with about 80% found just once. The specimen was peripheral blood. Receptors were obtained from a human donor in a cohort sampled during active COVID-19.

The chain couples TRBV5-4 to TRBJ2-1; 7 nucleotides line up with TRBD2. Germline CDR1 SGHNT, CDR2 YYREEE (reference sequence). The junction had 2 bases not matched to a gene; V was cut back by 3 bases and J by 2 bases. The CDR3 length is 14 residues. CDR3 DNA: TGTGCCAGCAGCTCTGGGACTACCTACAATGAGCAGTTCTTC. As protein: CASSSGTTYNEQFF.

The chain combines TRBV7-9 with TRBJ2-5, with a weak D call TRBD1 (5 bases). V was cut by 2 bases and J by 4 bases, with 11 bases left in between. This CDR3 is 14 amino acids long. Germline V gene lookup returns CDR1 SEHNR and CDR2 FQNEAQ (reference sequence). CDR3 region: CASSLSQGSETQYF. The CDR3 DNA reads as TGTGCCAGCAGCTTAAGCCAGGGCTCAGAGACCCAGTACTTC.

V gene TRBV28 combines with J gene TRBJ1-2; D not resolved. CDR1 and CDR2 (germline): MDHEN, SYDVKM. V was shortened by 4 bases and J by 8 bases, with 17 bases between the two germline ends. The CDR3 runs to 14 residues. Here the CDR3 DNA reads TGTGCCAGCAGTTCTGGGCGCCGAGGGTTAGGCTACACCTTC. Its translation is CASSSGRRGLGYTF.

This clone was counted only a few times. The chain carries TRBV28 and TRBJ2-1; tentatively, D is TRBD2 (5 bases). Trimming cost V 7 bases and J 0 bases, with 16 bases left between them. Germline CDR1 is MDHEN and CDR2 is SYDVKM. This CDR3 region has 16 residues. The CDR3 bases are TGTGCCAGCACTCGCGGCGGGCCGAGCTCCTACAATGAGCAGTTCTTC. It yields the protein CASTRGGPSSYNEQFF.

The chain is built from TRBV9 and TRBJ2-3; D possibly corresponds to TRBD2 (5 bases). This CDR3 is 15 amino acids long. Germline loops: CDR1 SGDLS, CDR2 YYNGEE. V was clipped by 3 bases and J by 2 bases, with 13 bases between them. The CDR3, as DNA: TGTGCCAGCAGCGCGGGATTTTTAATCACAGATACGCAGTATTTT. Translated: CASSAGFLITDTQYF.

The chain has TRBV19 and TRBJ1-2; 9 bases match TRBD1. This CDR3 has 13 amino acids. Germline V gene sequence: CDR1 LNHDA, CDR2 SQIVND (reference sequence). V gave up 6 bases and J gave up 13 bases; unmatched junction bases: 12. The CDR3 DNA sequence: TGTGCCAGTAGAGAACGGACAGGGGAAGGTCCCACCTTC. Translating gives CASRERTGEGPTF.

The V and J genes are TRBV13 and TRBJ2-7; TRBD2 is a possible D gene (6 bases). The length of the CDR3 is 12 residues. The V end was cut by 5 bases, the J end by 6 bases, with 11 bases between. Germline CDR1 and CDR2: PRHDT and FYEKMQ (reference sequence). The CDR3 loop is CASSPRRGEQYF. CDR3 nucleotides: TGTGCCAGCAGCCCCCGGAGGGGCGAGCAGTACTTC.

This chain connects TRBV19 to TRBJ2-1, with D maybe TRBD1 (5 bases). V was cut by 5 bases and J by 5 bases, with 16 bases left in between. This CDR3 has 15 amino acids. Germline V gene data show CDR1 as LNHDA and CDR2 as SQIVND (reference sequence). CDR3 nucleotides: TGTGCCAGTAGTCCCGGCAGGGCTACCCACAATGAGCAGTTCTTC. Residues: CASSPGRATHNEQFF.

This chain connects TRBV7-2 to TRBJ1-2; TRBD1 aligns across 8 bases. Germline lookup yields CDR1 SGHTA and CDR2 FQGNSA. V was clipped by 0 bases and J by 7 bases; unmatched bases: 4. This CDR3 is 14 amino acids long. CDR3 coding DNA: TGTGCCAGCAGCTTAGCCGACAGGGGATCTGGCTACACCTTC. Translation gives CASSLADRGSGYTF.

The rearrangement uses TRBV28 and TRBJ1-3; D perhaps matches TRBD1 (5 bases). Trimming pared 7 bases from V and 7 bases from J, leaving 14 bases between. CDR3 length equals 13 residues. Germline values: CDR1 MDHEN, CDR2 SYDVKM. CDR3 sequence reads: CASTPNRFNTIYF. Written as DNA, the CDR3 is TGTGCCAGCACCCCGAACAGGTTTAACACCATATATTTT. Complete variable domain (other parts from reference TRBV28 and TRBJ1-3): DVKVTQSSRYLVKRTGEKVFLECVQDMDHENMFWYRQDPGLGLRLIYFSYDVKMKEKGDIPEGYSVSREKKERFSLILESASTNQTSMYLCASTPNRFNTIYFGEGSWLTVV.

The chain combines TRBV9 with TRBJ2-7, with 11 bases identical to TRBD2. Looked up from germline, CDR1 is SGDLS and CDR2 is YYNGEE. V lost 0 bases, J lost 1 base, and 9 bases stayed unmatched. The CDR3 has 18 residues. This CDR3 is CASSVAPSGGTQSYEQYF. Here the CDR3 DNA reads TGTGCCAGCAGCGTAGCGCCTAGCGGGGGGACCCAATCCTACGAGCAGTACTTC.

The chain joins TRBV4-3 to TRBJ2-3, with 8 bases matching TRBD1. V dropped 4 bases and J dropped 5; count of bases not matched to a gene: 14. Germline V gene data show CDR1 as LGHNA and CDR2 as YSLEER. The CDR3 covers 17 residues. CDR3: CASSLAQGGNTGDTQYF. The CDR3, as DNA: TGCGCCAGCAGCCTGGCACAGGGGGGCAATACGGGAGATACGCAGTATTTT.

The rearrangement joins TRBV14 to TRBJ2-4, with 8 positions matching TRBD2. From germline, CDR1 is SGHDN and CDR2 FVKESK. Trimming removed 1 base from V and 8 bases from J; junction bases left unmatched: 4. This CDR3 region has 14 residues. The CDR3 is CASSQAGGAYIQYF. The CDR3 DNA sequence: TGTGCCAGCAGCCAAGCGGGGGGGGCATACATTCAGTACTTC.

Here the CDR3 DNA reads TGCAGTGCGGAAACGGGGGATGAAGCTTTCTTT. It yields the protein CSAETGDEAFF. V usage is TRBV20-1 and J usage is TRBJ1-1, with a weak D call TRBD1 (5 bases). Trimming pared 6 bases from V and 7 bases from J, leaving 12 bases between. The CDR3 contains 11 residues. CDR1 is DFQATT and CDR2 is SNEGSKA in the germline V gene (reference sequence).

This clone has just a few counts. DNA for the CDR3: TGTGCCAGCAGTTTCCGGGGGAATAATTCACCCCTCCACTTT. This sequence encodes CASSFRGNNSPLHF. The J gene is TRBJ1-6, the V gene TRBV11-2; D is possibly TRBD1 (5 bases). CDR3 size: 14 residues. Germline loops: CDR1 SGHAT, CDR2 FQNNGV. The V and J ends lost 6 bases and 5 bases respectively, with 11 bases between them.

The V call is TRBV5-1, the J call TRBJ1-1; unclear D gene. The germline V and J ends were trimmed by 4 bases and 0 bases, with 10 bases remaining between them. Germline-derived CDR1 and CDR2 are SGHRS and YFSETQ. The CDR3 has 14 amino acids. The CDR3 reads CASSQMNMNTEAFF. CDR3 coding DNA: TGCGCCAGCAGCCAAATGAACATGAACACTGAAGCTTTCTTT.

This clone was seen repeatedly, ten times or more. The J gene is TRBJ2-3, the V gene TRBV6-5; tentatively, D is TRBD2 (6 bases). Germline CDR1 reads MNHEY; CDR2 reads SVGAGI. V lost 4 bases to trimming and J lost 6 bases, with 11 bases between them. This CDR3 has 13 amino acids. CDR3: CASSWSEGDTQYF. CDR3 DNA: TGTGCCAGCAGTTGGTCGGAGGGGGATACGCAGTATTTT.

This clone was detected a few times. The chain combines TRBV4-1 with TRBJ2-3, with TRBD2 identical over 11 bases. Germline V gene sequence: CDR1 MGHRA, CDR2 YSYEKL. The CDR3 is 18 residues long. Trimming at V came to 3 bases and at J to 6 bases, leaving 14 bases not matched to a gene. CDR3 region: CASSHESSGGLPGDTQYF. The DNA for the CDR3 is TGCGCCAGCAGCCACGAATCTAGCGGGGGGCTCCCTGGGGATACGCAGTATTTT.

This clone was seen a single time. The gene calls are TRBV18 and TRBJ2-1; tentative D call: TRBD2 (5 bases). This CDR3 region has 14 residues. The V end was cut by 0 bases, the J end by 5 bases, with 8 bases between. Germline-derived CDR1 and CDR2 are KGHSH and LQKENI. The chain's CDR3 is CASSPPRVDNEQFF. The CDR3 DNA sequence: TGTGCCAGCTCACCACCGAGGGTAGACAATGAGCAGTTCTTC.

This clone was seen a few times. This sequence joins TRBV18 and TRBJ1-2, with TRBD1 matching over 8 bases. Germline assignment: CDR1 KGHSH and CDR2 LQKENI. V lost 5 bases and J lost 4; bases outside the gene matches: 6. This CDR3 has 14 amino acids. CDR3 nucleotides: TGTGCCAGCTCAGCGGAGACAGGGGCCTATGGCTACACCTTC. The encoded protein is CASSAETGAYGYTF. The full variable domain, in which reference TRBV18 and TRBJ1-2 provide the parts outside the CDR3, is NAGVMQNPRHLVRRRGQEARLRCSPMKGHSHVYWYRQLPEEGLKFMVYLQKENIIDESGMPKERFSAEFPKEGPSILRIQQVVRGDSAAYFCASSAETGAYGYTFGSGTRLTVV.

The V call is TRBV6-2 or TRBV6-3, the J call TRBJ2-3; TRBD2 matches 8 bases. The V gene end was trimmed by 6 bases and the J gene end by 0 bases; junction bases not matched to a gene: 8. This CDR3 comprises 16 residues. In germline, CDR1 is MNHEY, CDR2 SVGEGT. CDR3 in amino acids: CASSPSGRASTDTQYF. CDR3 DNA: TGTGCCAGCAGCCCTAGCGGGCGGGCGAGCACAGATACGCAGTATTTT.

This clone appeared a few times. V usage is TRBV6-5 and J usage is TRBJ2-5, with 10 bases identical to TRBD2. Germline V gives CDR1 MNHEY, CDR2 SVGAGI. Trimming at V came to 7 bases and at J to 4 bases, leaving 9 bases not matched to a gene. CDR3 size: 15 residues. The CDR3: CASIGSGGARETQYF. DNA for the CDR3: TGTGCCAGCATTGGGAGCGGGGGGGCCCGAGAGACCCAGTACTTC.

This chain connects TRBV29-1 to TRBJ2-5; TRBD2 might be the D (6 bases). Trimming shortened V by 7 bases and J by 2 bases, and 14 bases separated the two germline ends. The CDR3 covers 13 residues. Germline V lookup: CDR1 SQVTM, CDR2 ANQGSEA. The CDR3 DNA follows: TGCAGCGGCCGTGGAGGGGCACAAGAGACCCAGTACTTC. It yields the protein CSGRGGAQETQYF.

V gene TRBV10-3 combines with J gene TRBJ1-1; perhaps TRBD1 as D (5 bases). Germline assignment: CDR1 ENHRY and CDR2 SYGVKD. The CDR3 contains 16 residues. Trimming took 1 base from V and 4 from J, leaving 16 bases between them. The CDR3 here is CAISELKGLSSTEAFF. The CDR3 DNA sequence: TGTGCCATCAGTGAGTTGAAGGGGCTGAGTTCCACTGAAGCTTTCTTT.

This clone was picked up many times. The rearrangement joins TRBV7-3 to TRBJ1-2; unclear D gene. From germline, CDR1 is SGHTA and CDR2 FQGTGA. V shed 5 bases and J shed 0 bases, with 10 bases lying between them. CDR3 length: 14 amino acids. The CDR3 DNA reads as TGTGCCAGCAGCCCTAGCGGGACTAACTATGGCTACACCTTC. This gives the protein CASSPSGTNYGYTF.

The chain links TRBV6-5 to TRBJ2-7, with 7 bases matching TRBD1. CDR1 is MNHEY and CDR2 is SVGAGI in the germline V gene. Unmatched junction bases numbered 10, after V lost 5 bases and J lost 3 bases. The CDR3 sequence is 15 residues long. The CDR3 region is CASSPDRNQGYEQYF. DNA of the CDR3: TGTGCCAGCAGTCCGGACAGGAACCAGGGCTACGAGCAGTACTTC.

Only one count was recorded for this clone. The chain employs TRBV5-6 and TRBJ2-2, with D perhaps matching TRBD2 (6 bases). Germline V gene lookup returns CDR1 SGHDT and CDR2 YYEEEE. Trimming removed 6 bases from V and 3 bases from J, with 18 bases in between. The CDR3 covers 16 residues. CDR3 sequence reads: CASTERGGRDTGELFF. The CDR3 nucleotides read TGTGCCAGCACCGAACGGGGAGGTAGAGACACCGGGGAGCTGTTTTTT.

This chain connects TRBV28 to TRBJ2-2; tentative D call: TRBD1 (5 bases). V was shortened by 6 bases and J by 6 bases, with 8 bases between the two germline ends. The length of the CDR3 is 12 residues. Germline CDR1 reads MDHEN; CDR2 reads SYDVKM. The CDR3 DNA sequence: TGTGCCAGCAGGACAGCCTCCGGGGAGCTGTTTTTT. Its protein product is CASRTASGELFF. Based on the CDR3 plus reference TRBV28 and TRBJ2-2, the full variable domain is DVKVTQSSRYLVKRTGEKVFLECVQDMDHENMFWYRQDPGLGLRLIYFSYDVKMKEKGDIPEGYSVSREKKERFSLILESASTNQTSMYLCASRTASGELFFGEGSRLTVL.